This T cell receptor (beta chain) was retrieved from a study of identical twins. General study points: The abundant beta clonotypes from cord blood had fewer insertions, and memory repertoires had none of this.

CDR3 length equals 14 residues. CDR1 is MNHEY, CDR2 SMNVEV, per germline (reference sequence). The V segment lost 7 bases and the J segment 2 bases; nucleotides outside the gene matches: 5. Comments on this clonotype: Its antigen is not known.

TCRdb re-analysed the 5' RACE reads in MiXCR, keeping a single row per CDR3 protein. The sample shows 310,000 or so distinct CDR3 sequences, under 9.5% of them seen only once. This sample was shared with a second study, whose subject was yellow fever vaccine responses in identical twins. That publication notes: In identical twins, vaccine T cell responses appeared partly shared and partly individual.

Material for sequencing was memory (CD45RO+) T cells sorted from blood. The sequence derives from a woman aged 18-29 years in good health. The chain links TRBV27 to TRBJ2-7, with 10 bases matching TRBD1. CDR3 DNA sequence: TGTGCCAGCACCCGGACAGGGGGAGCCTACGAGCAGTACTTC. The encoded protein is CASTRTGGAYEQYF.